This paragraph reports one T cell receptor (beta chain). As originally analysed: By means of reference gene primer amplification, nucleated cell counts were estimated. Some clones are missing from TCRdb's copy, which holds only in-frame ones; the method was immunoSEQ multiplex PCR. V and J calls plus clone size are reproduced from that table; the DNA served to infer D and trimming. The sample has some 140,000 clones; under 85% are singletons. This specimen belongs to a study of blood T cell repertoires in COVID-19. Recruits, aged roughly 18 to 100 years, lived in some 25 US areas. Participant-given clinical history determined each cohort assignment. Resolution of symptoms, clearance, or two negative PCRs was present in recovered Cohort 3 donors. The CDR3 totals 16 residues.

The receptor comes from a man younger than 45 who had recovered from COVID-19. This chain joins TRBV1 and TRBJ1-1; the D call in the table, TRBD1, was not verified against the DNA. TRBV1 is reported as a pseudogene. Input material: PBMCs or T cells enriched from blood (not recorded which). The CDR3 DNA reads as TGCACCAGCAGCCAAGGCCGGCCGACAGGGATCACTGAAGCTTTCTTT. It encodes CTSSQGRPTGITEAFF.